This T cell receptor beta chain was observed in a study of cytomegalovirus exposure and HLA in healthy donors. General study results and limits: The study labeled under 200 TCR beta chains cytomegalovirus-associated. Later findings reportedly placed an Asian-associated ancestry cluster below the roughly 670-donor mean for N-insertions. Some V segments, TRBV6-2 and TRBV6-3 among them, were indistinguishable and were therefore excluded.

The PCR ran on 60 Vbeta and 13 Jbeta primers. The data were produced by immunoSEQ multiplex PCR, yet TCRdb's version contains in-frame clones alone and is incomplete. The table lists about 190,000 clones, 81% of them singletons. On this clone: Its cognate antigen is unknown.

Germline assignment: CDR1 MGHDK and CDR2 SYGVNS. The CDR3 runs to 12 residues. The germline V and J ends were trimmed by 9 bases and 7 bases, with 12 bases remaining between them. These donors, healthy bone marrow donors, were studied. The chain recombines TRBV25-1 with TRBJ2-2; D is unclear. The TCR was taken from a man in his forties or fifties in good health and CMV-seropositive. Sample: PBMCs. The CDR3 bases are TGTGCCAGTTCTCTGGAGTTCGGGGAGCTGTTTTTT. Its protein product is CASSLEFGELFF.